These T cell receptor beta chains were read from a single sample in a study of blood T cell repertoires in COVID-19. Profiled with immunoSEQ multiplex PCR; TCRdb holds only in-frame clones, not every one. This table holds some 180,000 clones, roughly 82% found once. Sequences were obtained from peripheral blood. Source of these receptors: a woman aged 60-75 years with COVID-19, enrolled during active disease. Both conserved end residues are part of each CDR3. Fields, in order: V gene, J gene, D gene, clone size, CDR3 DNA, CDR3 protein. A D gene is named only where the DNA matches it firmly. Expanded clones are given a class, and other clones once, few, many or no size at all.

v_call: TRBV19
j_call: TRBJ2-1
d_call: TRBD1
clone_size: once
cdr3_nt: TGTGCCAGTAGACCGACAGGGTTAATCAATGAGCAGTTCTTC
cdr3_aa: CASRPTGLINEQFF

v_call: TRBV5-1
j_call: TRBJ2-7
d_call: -
clone_size: -
cdr3_nt: TGCGCCAGCAGCTTGGATAGCGGACTAACCTACGAGCAGTACTTC
cdr3_aa: CASSLDSGLTYEQYF

v_call: TRBV30
j_call: TRBJ1-5
d_call: -
clone_size: -
cdr3_nt: TGTGCCTGGAGTCTGTCGGGGGGGGTCAATCAGCCCCAGCATTTT
cdr3_aa: CAWSLSGGVNQPQHF

v_call: TRBV5-4
j_call: TRBJ1-4
d_call: -
clone_size: -
cdr3_nt: TGTGCCAGCAGACCCTCAATTTTTGAGGAAAAACTGTTTTTT
cdr3_aa: CASRPSIFEEKLFF

v_call: TRBV5-4
j_call: TRBJ2-1
d_call: TRBD1
clone_size: -
cdr3_nt: TGTGCCAGCAGCCCCGGACAGGGGGCCTTCAATGAGCAGTTCTTC
cdr3_aa: CASSPGQGAFNEQFF

v_call: TRBV29-1
j_call: TRBJ2-5
d_call: TRBD1
clone_size: -
cdr3_nt: TGCAGCGTACGAACCGACAGGGGGGAGACCCAGTACTTC
cdr3_aa: CSVRTDRGETQYF

v_call: TRBV3-1/TRBV3-2
j_call: TRBJ1-1
d_call: -
clone_size: -
cdr3_nt: TGTGCCAGCAGCCGACAGTGGGCGTCCACTGAAGCTTTCTTT
cdr3_aa: CASSRQWASTEAFF

v_call: TRBV9
j_call: TRBJ2-3
d_call: -
clone_size: -
cdr3_nt: TGTGCCAGCACCACGGGGGACTCAGGAAGTACGCAGTATTTT
cdr3_aa: CASTTGDSGSTQYF

v_call: TRBV7-9
j_call: TRBJ2-7
d_call: -
clone_size: -
cdr3_nt: TGTGCCAGCAGCTTCTGGACGGGGAGCTCCTACGAGCAGTACTTC
cdr3_aa: CASSFWTGSSYEQYF

v_call: TRBV3-1/TRBV3-2
j_call: TRBJ2-2
d_call: TRBD1
clone_size: -
cdr3_nt: TGTGCCAGCAGCCAAGATTCAGGGGGCGTGGGGGAGCTGTTTTTT
cdr3_aa: CASSQDSGGVGELFF

v_call: TRBV7-9
j_call: TRBJ2-6
d_call: -
clone_size: -
cdr3_nt: TGTGCCAGCATCAACCGCTTGGGACTGAACTCTGGGGCCAACGTCCTGACTTTC
cdr3_aa: CASINRLGLNSGANVLTF

v_call: TRBV11-3
j_call: TRBJ2-2
d_call: -
clone_size: -
cdr3_nt: TGTGCCAGCAGCTTAGATACACACGGCGGCACCGGGGAGCTGTTTTTT
cdr3_aa: CASSLDTHGGTGELFF

v_call: TRBV4-1
j_call: TRBJ2-2
d_call: -
clone_size: -
cdr3_nt: TGCGCCAGCAGCCAAACTAGCTGGGAGACCGGGGAGCTGTTTTTT
cdr3_aa: CASSQTSWETGELFF

v_call: TRBV24-1
j_call: TRBJ2-1
d_call: TRBD2
clone_size: -
cdr3_nt: TGTGCCACCAGTGATTCCCTAGCGGGAGGGTACAATGAGCAGTTCTTC
cdr3_aa: CATSDSLAGGYNEQFF

v_call: TRBV6-5
j_call: TRBJ2-3
d_call: TRBD1
clone_size: -
cdr3_nt: TGTGCCAGCAGTTTAAATGGGGCAGGGACAGCAGATACGCAGTATTTT
cdr3_aa: CASSLNGAGTADTQYF

v_call: TRBV2
j_call: TRBJ1-2
d_call: -
clone_size: few
cdr3_nt: TGTGCCAGCAGTGAAAAGTCAGGGGTTAGTGGCTACACCTTC
cdr3_aa: CASSEKSGVSGYTF

v_call: TRBV13
j_call: TRBJ2-3
d_call: TRBD2
clone_size: -
cdr3_nt: TGTGCCAGCAGCCCGGGACTAGCGGGAGTGGATACGCAGTATTTT
cdr3_aa: CASSPGLAGVDTQYF

v_call: TRBV30
j_call: TRBJ1-6
d_call: -
clone_size: -
cdr3_nt: TGTGCCTGGAGTGTGGGGCAGGGTCCTTCACCCCTCCACTTT
cdr3_aa: CAWSVGQGPSPLHF

v_call: TRBV2
j_call: TRBJ2-5
d_call: -
clone_size: -
cdr3_nt: TGTGCCAGCAGCCCCACCCTGGGGGGCCAAGAGACCCAGTACTTC
cdr3_aa: CASSPTLGGQETQYF

v_call: TRBV27
j_call: TRBJ2-7
d_call: -
clone_size: -
cdr3_nt: TGTGCCAGCAGTTCCAGGGAATCCTACGAGCAGTACTTC
cdr3_aa: CASSSRESYEQYF

v_call: TRBV3-1/TRBV3-2
j_call: TRBJ1-1
d_call: -
clone_size: -
cdr3_nt: TGTGCCAGCAGCCAGGGGGTGAGGGGCGCGGGGGCTGAAGCTTTCTTT
cdr3_aa: CASSQGVRGAGAEAFF

v_call: TRBV18
j_call: TRBJ2-2
d_call: -
clone_size: -
cdr3_nt: TGTGCCAGCTCACCATTTGGCGGCACATACACCGGGGAGCTGTTTTTT
cdr3_aa: CASSPFGGTYTGELFF

v_call: TRBV5-5
j_call: TRBJ2-5
d_call: TRBD2
clone_size: -
cdr3_nt: TGTGCCAGCAGCCCCCTAGCGGGAGGGGAGACCCAGTACTTC
cdr3_aa: CASSPLAGGETQYF

v_call: TRBV7-2
j_call: TRBJ2-1
d_call: -
clone_size: -
cdr3_nt: TGTGCCAGCAGCTTGGCGGGTCGCTCCTACAATGAGCAGTTCTTC
cdr3_aa: CASSLAGRSYNEQFF

v_call: TRBV5-6
j_call: TRBJ1-4
d_call: -
clone_size: -
cdr3_nt: TGTGCCAGCAGCTTGGCCACGCCGGGGGGCGGTGAAAAACTGTTTTTT
cdr3_aa: CASSLATPGGGEKLFF

v_call: TRBV9
j_call: TRBJ2-1
d_call: TRBD1
clone_size: few
cdr3_nt: TGTGCCAGCAGCGGCGGCGGGACAGGGGGCTCCTACAATGAGCAGTTCTTC
cdr3_aa: CASSGGGTGGSYNEQFF

v_call: TRBV6-5
j_call: TRBJ2-1
d_call: TRBD1
clone_size: once
cdr3_nt: TGTGCCAGCAGTCGCAGGGGGCGATACAATGAGCAGTTCTTC
cdr3_aa: CASSRRGRYNEQFF

v_call: TRBV28
j_call: TRBJ2-7
d_call: TRBD2
clone_size: -
cdr3_nt: TGTGCCAGCACCCGGGGGGTTGTCCTTTCCGAGCAGTACTTC
cdr3_aa: CASTRGVVLSEQYF

v_call: TRBV7-2
j_call: TRBJ1-5
d_call: -
clone_size: few
cdr3_nt: TGTGCCAGCAGCCTATCAAACAATCAGCCCCAGCATTTT
cdr3_aa: CASSLSNNQPQHF

v_call: TRBV28
j_call: TRBJ1-1
d_call: TRBD1
clone_size: once
cdr3_nt: TGTGCCAGCAGTCCCCCTACAGGGGGCTATCCTGAAGCTTTCTTT
cdr3_aa: CASSPPTGGYPEAFF

v_call: TRBV29-1
j_call: TRBJ1-4
d_call: -
clone_size: -
cdr3_nt: TGCAGCGTTGAGACGGGGGGGACTGAAAAACTGTTTTTT
cdr3_aa: CSVETGGTEKLFF

v_call: TRBV7-6
j_call: TRBJ2-1
d_call: -
clone_size: -
cdr3_nt: TGTGCCAGCAGCTTAGCGTCGAGTCCCCCTAGTTACAATGAGCAGTTCTTC
cdr3_aa: CASSLASSPPSYNEQFF

v_call: TRBV5-6
j_call: TRBJ2-7
d_call: -
clone_size: -
cdr3_nt: TGTGCCAGCAGCCGTGTACAGAGCTACGAGCAGTACTTC
cdr3_aa: CASSRVQSYEQYF

v_call: TRBV6-1
j_call: TRBJ1-5
d_call: -
clone_size: few
cdr3_nt: TGTGCCAGCAGTGAAGGGACAGCTGGACCTTTTAGCAATCAGCCCCAGCATTTT
cdr3_aa: CASSEGTAGPFSNQPQHF

v_call: TRBV6-6
j_call: TRBJ2-3
d_call: -
clone_size: -
cdr3_nt: TGTGCCAGCAGGGAGAGGGCCACAGATACGCAGTATTTT
cdr3_aa: CASRERATDTQYF

v_call: TRBV5-4
j_call: TRBJ2-4
d_call: -
clone_size: -
cdr3_nt: TGTGCCAGCAGCTCCGGACAAACAGGGAAATATGAAAACATTCAGTACTTC
cdr3_aa: CASSSGQTGKYENIQYF

v_call: TRBV25-1
j_call: TRBJ2-1
d_call: TRBD1
clone_size: -
cdr3_nt: TGTGCCAGCAGTGGATTTCCGGGACAGGGATCCTATGAGCAGTTCTTC
cdr3_aa: CASSGFPGQGSYEQFF

v_call: TRBV6-2/TRBV6-3
j_call: TRBJ2-2
d_call: TRBD2
clone_size: -
cdr3_nt: TGTGCCAGCAGTTACCGCGGGACTAGCGGACTCGCGAACACCGGGGAGCTGTTTTTT
cdr3_aa: CASSYRGTSGLANTGELFF

v_call: TRBV11-2
j_call: TRBJ2-2
d_call: TRBD2
clone_size: -
cdr3_nt: TGTGCCAGCAGCTCCCACCCGGGCGTAGCGGGGAATATCGGGGAGCTGTTTTTT
cdr3_aa: CASSSHPGVAGNIGELFF

v_call: TRBV7-9
j_call: TRBJ1-1
d_call: -
clone_size: few
cdr3_nt: TGTGCCAGCAGCTTAGTCCTCACTGAAGCTTTCTTT
cdr3_aa: CASSLVLTEAFF

v_call: TRBV14
j_call: TRBJ1-1
d_call: TRBD1
clone_size: once
cdr3_nt: TGTGCCAGCAGCCTACAGGGGTTCACTGAAGCTTTCTTT
cdr3_aa: CASSLQGFTEAFF

v_call: TRBV2
j_call: TRBJ1-3
d_call: -
clone_size: once
cdr3_nt: TGTGCCAGCAAAGCCACCTCCTCTGGAAACACCATATATTTT
cdr3_aa: CASKATSSGNTIYF

v_call: TRBV18
j_call: TRBJ1-4
d_call: TRBD1
clone_size: once
cdr3_nt: TGTGCCAGCTCACCCTCCAAGGGGACAGGGGCTAATGAAAAACTGTTTTTT
cdr3_aa: CASSPSKGTGANEKLFF

v_call: TRBV6-5
j_call: TRBJ1-1
d_call: TRBD1
clone_size: -
cdr3_nt: TGTGCCAGCAGTTACTCGACAGGGGTGAACACTGAAGCTTTCTTT
cdr3_aa: CASSYSTGVNTEAFF

v_call: TRBV13
j_call: TRBJ2-7
d_call: TRBD2
clone_size: -
cdr3_nt: TGTGCCAGCAACCAAGGGGGACTAGCGGCCTACGAGCAGTACTTC
cdr3_aa: CASNQGGLAAYEQYF

v_call: TRBV3-1/TRBV3-2
j_call: TRBJ2-3
d_call: TRBD2
clone_size: few
cdr3_nt: TGTGCCAGCAGCCAAGTTCTGACTAGCGGGGGGGCCGATACGCAGTATTTT
cdr3_aa: CASSQVLTSGGADTQYF

v_call: TRBV27
j_call: TRBJ1-1
d_call: -
clone_size: -
cdr3_nt: TGTGCCAGCAGTTTGCCACAGGGTAAAGCTTTCTTT
cdr3_aa: CASSLPQGKAFF

v_call: TRBV5-1
j_call: TRBJ2-3
d_call: -
clone_size: once
cdr3_nt: TGCGCCAGCAGCTTGGATGTTATTAGCACAGATACGCAGTATTTT
cdr3_aa: CASSLDVISTDTQYF

v_call: TRBV20-1
j_call: TRBJ1-3
d_call: -
clone_size: -
cdr3_nt: TGCAGTGCTAGTCCAGCTGGAAACACCATATATTTT
cdr3_aa: CSASPAGNTIYF

v_call: TRBV6-5
j_call: TRBJ2-3
d_call: -
clone_size: -
cdr3_nt: TGTGCCAGCAGTTACAACGCGGATCGCACAGATACGCAGTATTTT
cdr3_aa: CASSYNADRTDTQYF

v_call: TRBV28
j_call: TRBJ1-5
d_call: TRBD1
clone_size: -
cdr3_nt: TGTGCCGGCAGGGGGCAGTGGGATCAGCCCCAGCATTTT
cdr3_aa: CAGRGQWDQPQHF